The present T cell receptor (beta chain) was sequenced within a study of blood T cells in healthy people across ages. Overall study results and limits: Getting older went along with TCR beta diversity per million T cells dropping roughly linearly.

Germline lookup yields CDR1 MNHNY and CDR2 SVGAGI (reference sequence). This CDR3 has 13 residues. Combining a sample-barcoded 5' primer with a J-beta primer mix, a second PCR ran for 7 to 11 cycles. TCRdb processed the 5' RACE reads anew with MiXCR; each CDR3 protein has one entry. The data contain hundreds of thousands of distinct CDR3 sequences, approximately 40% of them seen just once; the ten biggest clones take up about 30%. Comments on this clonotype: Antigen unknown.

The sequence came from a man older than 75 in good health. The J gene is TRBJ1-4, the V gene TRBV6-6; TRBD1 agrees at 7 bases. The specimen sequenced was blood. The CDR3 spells CTGQTGPLEKLFF. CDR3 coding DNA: TGTACCGGCCAGACAGGGCCTCTTGAAAAACTGTTTTTT.